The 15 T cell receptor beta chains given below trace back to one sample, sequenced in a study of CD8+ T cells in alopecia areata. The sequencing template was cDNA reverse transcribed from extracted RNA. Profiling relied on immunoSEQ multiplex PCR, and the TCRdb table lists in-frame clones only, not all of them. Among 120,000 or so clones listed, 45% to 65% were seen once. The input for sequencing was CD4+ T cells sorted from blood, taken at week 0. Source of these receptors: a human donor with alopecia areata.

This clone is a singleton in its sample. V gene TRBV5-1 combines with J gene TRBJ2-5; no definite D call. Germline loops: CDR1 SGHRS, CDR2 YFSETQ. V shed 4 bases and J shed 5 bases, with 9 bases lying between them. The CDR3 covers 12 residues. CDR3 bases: TGCGCCAGCAGCGTACCTGGGGAGACCCAGTACTTC. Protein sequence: CASSVPGETQYF.

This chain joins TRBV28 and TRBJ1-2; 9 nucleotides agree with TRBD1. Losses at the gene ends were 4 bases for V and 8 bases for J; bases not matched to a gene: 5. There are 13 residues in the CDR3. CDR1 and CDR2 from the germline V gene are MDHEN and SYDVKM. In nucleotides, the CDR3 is TGTGCCAGCAGTTCACAGGGGGCATGGGGCTACACCTTC. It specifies CASSSQGAWGYTF.

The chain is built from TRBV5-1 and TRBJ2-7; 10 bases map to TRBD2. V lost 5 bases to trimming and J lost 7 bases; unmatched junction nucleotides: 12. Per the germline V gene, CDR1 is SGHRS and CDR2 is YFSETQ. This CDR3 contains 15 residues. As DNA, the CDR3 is TGCGCCAGCAGTTTAGGGACTAGCGCGATGGGGGAGCAGTACTTC. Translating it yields CASSLGTSAMGEQYF.

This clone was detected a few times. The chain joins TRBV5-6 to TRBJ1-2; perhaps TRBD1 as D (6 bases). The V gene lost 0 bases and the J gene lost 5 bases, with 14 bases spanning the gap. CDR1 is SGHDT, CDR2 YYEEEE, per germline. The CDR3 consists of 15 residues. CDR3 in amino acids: CASSLAGSQGYGYTF. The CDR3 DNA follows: TGTGCCAGCAGCTTGGCCGGCTCACAGGGATATGGCTACACCTTC.

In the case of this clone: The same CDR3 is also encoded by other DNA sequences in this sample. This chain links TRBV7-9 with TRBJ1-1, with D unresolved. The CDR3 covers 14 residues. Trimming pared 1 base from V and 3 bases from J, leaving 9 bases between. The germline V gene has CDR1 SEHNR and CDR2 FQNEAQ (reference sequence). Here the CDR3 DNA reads TGTGCCAGCAGCTTAGGGGGAGGGTACACTGAAGCTTTCTTT. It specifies CASSLGGGYTEAFF.

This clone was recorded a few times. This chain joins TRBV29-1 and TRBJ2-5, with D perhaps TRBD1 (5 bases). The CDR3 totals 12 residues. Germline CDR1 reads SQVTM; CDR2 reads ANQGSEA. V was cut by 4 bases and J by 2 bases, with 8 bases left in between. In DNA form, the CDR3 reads TGCAGCGTTGCAGGACATCAAGAGACCCAGTACTTC. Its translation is CSVAGHQETQYF.

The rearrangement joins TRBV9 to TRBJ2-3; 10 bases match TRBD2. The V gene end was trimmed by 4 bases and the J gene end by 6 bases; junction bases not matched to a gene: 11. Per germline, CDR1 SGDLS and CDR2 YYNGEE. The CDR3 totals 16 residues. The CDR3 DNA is TGTGCCAGCAGCCCCATTGGCCTAGCGGGGGTGGATACGCAGTATTTT. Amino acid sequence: CASSPIGLAGVDTQYF.

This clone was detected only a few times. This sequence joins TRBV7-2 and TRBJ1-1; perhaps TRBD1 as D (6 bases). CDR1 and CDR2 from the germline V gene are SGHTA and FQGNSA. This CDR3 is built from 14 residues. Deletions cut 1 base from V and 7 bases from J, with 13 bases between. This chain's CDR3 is CASSLGSGAGEAFF. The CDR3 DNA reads TGTGCCAGCAGCTTAGGTTCAGGGGCCGGTGAAGCTTTCTTT.

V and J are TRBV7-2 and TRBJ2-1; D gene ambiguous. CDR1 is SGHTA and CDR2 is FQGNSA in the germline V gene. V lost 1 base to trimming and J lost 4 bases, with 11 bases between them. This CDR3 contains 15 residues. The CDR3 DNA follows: TGTGCCAGCAGCTTAGGAGTGGACCTATACAATGAGCAGTTCTTC. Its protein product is CASSLGVDLYNEQFF.

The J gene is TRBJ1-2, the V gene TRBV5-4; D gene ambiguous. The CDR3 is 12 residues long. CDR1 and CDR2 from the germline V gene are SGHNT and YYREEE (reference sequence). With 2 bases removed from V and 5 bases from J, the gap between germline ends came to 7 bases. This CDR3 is CASSFSLYGYTF. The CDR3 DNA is TGTGCCAGCAGCTTTTCCCTATATGGCTACACCTTC.

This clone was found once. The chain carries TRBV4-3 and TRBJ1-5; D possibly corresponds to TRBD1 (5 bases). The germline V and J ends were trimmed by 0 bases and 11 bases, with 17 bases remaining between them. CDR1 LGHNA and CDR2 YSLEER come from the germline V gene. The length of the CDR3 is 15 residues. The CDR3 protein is CASSQDSAGRATQHF. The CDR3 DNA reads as TGCGCCAGCAGCCAAGATTCGGCAGGGCGGGCGACCCAGCATTTT.

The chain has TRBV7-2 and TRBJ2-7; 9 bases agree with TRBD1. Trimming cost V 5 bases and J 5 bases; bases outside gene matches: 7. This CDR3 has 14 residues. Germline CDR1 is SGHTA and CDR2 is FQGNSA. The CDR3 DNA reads TGTGCCAGCAGCACCGGGACAGGGAGGAACGAGCAGTACTTC. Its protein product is CASSTGTGRNEQYF.

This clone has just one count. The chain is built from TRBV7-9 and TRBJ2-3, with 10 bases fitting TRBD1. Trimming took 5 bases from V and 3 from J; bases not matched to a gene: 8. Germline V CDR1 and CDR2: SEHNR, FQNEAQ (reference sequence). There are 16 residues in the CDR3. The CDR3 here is CASSPPGQGGTDTQYF. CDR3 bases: TGTGCCAGCAGCCCACCCGGACAGGGGGGTACAGATACGCAGTATTTT. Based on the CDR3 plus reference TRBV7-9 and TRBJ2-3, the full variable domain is DTGVSQNPRHKITKRGQNVTFRCDPISEHNRLYWYRQTLGQGPEFLTYFQNEAQLEKSRLLSDRFSAERPKGSFSTLEIQRTEQGDSAMYLCASSPPGQGGTDTQYFGPGTRLTVL.

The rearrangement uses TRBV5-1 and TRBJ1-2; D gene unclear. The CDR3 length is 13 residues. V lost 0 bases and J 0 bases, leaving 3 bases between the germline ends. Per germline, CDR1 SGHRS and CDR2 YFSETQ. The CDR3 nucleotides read TGCGCCAGCAGCTTGGACGCTAACTATGGCTACACCTTC. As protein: CASSLDANYGYTF. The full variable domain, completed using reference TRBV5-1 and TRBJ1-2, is KAGVTQTPRYLIKTRGQQVTLSCSPISGHRSVSWYQQTPGQGLQFLFEYFSETQRNKGNFPGRFSGRQFSNSRSEMNVSTLELGDSALYLCASSLDANYGYTFGSGTRLTVV.

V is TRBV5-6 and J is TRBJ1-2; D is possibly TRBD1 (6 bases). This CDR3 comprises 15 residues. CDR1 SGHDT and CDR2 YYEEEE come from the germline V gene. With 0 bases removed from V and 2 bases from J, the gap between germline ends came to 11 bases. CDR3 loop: CASSLGPGVNYGYTF. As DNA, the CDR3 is TGTGCCAGCAGCTTGGGGCCAGGGGTAAACTATGGCTACACCTTC.